The 28 T cell receptor beta chains below come from one sample, sequenced in a study of tumor-infiltrating lymphocytes in primary liver carcinoma. Each 20-30 mg portion of unsorted bulk tissue served as the source for co-extraction of RNA and DNA. Reverse transcription of roughly 480 ng total RNA with a constant-region primer produced TCR beta cDNA. Construction of TCR beta libraries relied on three successive nested multiplex PCR rounds employing slightly modified ARM-PCR. The study ran its first two PCR rounds for 9 to 10 cycles each, using TRBV1-TRBV30 forward primers and a C-beta reverse primer. One entry per CDR3 protein, called by TCRdb with MiXCR from the multiplex PCR reads. The repertoire holds 24,000 or so distinct CDR3 sequences, 70% to 80% seen once, with under 35% in the top ten. The source material was liver tumor tissue from sampling region 5. Subset in this sample: tumor region T5, tumor centre. The origin of the receptors is a woman in her twenties or thirties with primary liver carcinoma and hepatitis B virus infection.

As concerns this clonotype: Because the CDR3 is missing its conserved closing phenylalanine or tryptophan, this is likely a read error. The V gene is TRBV11-2, the J gene TRBJ2-7; TRBD2 aligns across 8 bases. Germline V CDR1 and CDR2: SGHAT, FQNNGV. CDR3 length: 13 residues. The CDR3 loop reads CVSSPPGGYEQYI. Written as DNA, the CDR3 is TGTGTCAGCAGCCCTCCGGGGGGGTACGAGCAGTACATC.

Regarding this clonotype: This likely comes from a read error, as the CDR3 has no conserved phenylalanine or tryptophan at its end. The V call is TRBV4-3, the J call TRBJ2-7; the match to TRBD2 covers 7 bases. The V gene's germline CDR1 is LGHNA and CDR2 YSLEER. With V trimmed by 5 bases and J by 5 bases, 21 bases remained unmatched. CDR3 length equals 18 residues. CDR3 sequence reads: CASSEAVTGGHISNEQYL. CDR3 in DNA: TGCGCCAGCAGCGAAGCTGTGACGGGGGGTCACATTAGCAACGAGCAGTACCTC.

Comment on this clonotype: A read error may produce the germline difference seen at one junction end. This chain uses TRBV5-1 with TRBJ2-2, with 7 bases lining up with TRBD1. The CDR3 extends over 17 amino acids. Germline CDR1 is SGHRS and CDR2 is YFSETQ. The CDR3 DNA sequence: TGCCCCAGCAGCTTGGGCCACCGGGACAGAGCGGCCGGTGAGCTGTCTTTT. Protein sequence: CPSSLGHRDRAAGELSF. The full variable domain, in which reference TRBV5-1 and TRBJ2-2 provide the parts outside the CDR3, is KAGVTQTPRYLIKTRGQQVTLSCSPISGHRSVSWYQQTPGQGLQFLFEYFSETQRNKGNFPGRFSGRQFSNSRSEMNVSTLELGDSALYLCPSSLGHRDRAAGELSFGEGSRLTVL.

As regards this clonotype: A much bigger clone sits one base away, suggesting this may be a read error. V usage is TRBV19 and J usage is TRBJ1-5; D possibly corresponds to TRBD1 (6 bases). Germline-derived CDR1 and CDR2 are LNHDA and SQIVND (reference sequence). Trimming removed 10 bases at V and 4 bases at J, with 14 bases between. The CDR3 spans 13 residues. The CDR3 spells CANTPQGNQPQHF. DNA of the CDR3: TGTGCCAATACCCCTCAGGGGAATCAGCCCCAGCATTTT.

Of note for this clonotype: No DNA is shown, since the ends of the CDR3 on it are uncertain; the CDR3 is the one TCRdb lists. The CDR3 protein is CASSAVGELFFF. This sequence joins TRBV6-1 and TRBJ2-2. The CDR3 numbers 12 amino acids, ends counted. The V gene's germline CDR1 is MNHNS and CDR2 SASEGT.

Note on this clonotype: At one of its ends the junction is not consistent with the germline gene, which may arise from a read error. The V call is TRBV6-5, the J call TRBJ1-2, with a possible D match to TRBD1 (5 bases). The CDR3 has 13 amino acids. The germline V gene encodes CDR1 MNHEY and CDR2 SVGAGI. The CDR3 loop reads CASSTRENRDYAF. The CDR3, as DNA: TGTGCCAGTAGTACCAGGGAGAATCGTGACTACGCCTTC.

In the case of this clonotype: Its ends do not fully match the called genes, so a read error is possible. The chain uses TRBV6-5 and TRBJ2-2; the D call may be TRBD1 or TRBD2 (6 bases each). Per germline, CDR1 MNHEY and CDR2 SVGAGI. The CDR3 contains 18 residues. CDR3 sequence: CDSSCSPGVGSGTGELFF. As DNA, the CDR3 is TGTGACAGCAGTTGTTCCCCAGGGGTCGGGAGCGGCACCGGGGAGCTGTTTTTT.

As concerns this clonotype: No conserved phenylalanine or tryptophan is present at the end of the CDR3, so a read error is the likely explanation. The chain joins TRBV28 to TRBJ1-1; D remains unclear. The V end lost 7 bases, the J end lost 2 bases, and 11 bases lay between the germline ends. The CDR3 covers 13 residues. Per the germline V gene, CDR1 is MDHEN and CDR2 is SYDVKM. The CDR3 is CASMLYPNTEAFS. In nucleotides, the CDR3 is TGTGCCAGCATGCTTTACCCCAACACTGAAGCTTTCTCT.

This clonotype was seen a single time. The chain links TRBV6-1 to TRBJ2-2; D may be TRBD1 or TRBD2 (6 bases each). The CDR3 has 19 amino acids. Deletions cut 3 bases from V and 0 bases from J, with 20 bases between. Germline values: CDR1 MNHNS, CDR2 SASEGT. The CDR3, as DNA: TGTGCCAGCAGTGAGACCCTTCCCGGGGGCGGAGCGAACACCGGGGAGCTGTTTTTT. Translating gives CASSETLPGGGANTGELFF.

As regards this clonotype: Germline and junction disagree at one end, which may indicate a read error. The chain joins TRBV7-9 to TRBJ1-1; TRBD1 is a possible D gene (5 bases). The V gene's germline CDR1 is SEHNR and CDR2 FQNEAQ (reference sequence). The length of the CDR3 is 17 residues. The DNA for the CDR3 is TGTGCCAGCAACTTAGCGGGAATCACATTGGGGGTCACTGAAGCTTTCTTT. This encodes CASNLAGITLGVTEAFF.

The CDR3 bases are TGTGCCATTAGTTTCTATCCAGAACCGGGACCAGCGGGCTATGAGCAGTTCTTC. Protein sequence: CAISFYPEPGPAGYEQFF. The chain employs TRBV6-6 and TRBJ2-1, with D perhaps matching TRBD2 (6 bases). CDR1 and CDR2 (germline): MNHNY, SVGAGI (reference sequence). The CDR3 spans 18 residues. V gave up 10 bases and J gave up 8 bases, with 33 bases separating them.

Details on this clonotype: Germline and junction disagree at one end, which may indicate a read error. V gene TRBV12-3 or TRBV12-4 combines with J gene TRBJ2-3, with TRBD2 as a possible D gene (5 bases). This CDR3 has 15 amino acids. The CDR3 reads CASNFPPPSTDTQYF. For the CDR3, the DNA is TGTGCCAGTAATTTTCCCCCTCCTAGCACCGATACGCAGTATTTT.

About this clonotype: As the CDR3 is not closed by the conserved phenylalanine or tryptophan, this likely results from a read error. The chain employs TRBV11-2 and TRBJ2-7, with D tentatively TRBD1 (7 bases). CDR3 size: 17 residues. CDR1 is SGHAT and CDR2 is FQNNGV in the germline V gene. CDR3 residues: CASSITGGGYWTYKQYI. The CDR3 DNA follows: TGTGCCAGCAGTATCACAGGAGGGGGCTATTGGACCTACAAGCAGTACATC.

This clonotype is medium-sized (0.01 to 0.1%) in the sample. The chain combines TRBV25-1 with TRBJ1-1, with D possibly TRBD1 on 5 matching bases. The CDR3 runs 14 residues. Germline values: CDR1 MGHDK, CDR2 SYGVNS. V lost 0 bases and J 10 bases, leaving 15 bases between the germline ends. The CDR3 protein is CASSEYIMGQRAFF. The CDR3 nucleotides read TGTGCCAGCAGTGAATATATTATGGGGCAGCGAGCTTTCTTT.

This clonotype was detected only once. One junction end does not reproduce the germline sequence, and a read error may be involved. V and J are TRBV11-2 and TRBJ2-3; perhaps D is TRBD1 or TRBD2 (6 bases each). The CDR3 consists of 16 residues. CDR1 SGHAT and CDR2 FQNNGV come from the germline V gene. CDR3 in amino acids: CAGSRTPQGRGGMQYF. In nucleotides, the CDR3 is TGTGCCGGCAGCCGGACGCCACAGGGAAGGGGAGGTATGCAGTATTTT.

By its share, this clonotype is large (0.1 to 1%). The genes are TRBV11-3 and TRBJ2-1; 13 nucleotides line up with TRBD2. Losses at the gene ends were 4 bases for V and 10 bases for J; bases not matched to a gene: 4. The CDR3 sequence is 14 residues long. The V gene's germline CDR1 is SGHNT and CDR2 YENEEA. This chain's CDR3 is CASSSGLAGAEQFF. In DNA, the CDR3 is TGTGCCAGCAGCTCTGGACTAGCGGGAGCGGAGCAGTTCTTC.

For this clonotype: The junction shows a germline mismatch at one end, possibly a read error. The genes are TRBV28 and TRBJ2-1; 10 nucleotides align to TRBD2. This CDR3 is built from 20 residues. The germline V gene encodes CDR1 MDHEN and CDR2 SYDVKM. The CDR3 here is CAGSSPSSVLAGGSPNEQFF. Here the CDR3 DNA reads TGTGCCGGCAGTTCTCCCTCTTCGGTTTTAGCGGGAGGCAGTCCCAATGAGCAGTTCTTC.

As regards this clonotype: The final CDR3 position lacks the conserved phenylalanine or tryptophan, pointing to a likely read error. This chain links TRBV6-1 with TRBJ1-2; unclear D gene. The germline V gene encodes CDR1 MNHNS and CDR2 SASEGT. V lost 2 bases and J lost 0, with 19 bases in between. This CDR3 is 18 amino acids long. The CDR3 spells CASSERFLVLISNYGYTL. In DNA, the CDR3 is TGTGCCAGCAGTGAACGGTTCCTAGTCCTTATATCTAACTATGGCTACACCTTG.

In this sample, this clonotype turned up a few times. The chain has TRBV6-1 and TRBJ2-7; unclear D gene. Trimming cost V 6 bases and J 3 bases, with 12 bases left between them. The CDR3 is made up of 13 amino acids. Germline-derived CDR1 and CDR2 are MNHNS and SASEGT. CDR3 loop: CASRERVFYEQYF. The CDR3 region has the DNA TGTGCCAGCAGAGAAAGGGTTTTCTACGAGCAGTACTTC.

In the case of this clonotype: A read error is possible here, since a much larger clone lies one base away. The chain couples TRBV30 to TRBJ1-1; perhaps TRBD1 as D (6 bases). The CDR3 has 13 amino acids. Germline lookup yields CDR1 GTSNPN and CDR2 SVGIG (reference sequence). CDR3 region: CVWGLDRLTEASF. The CDR3 nucleotides read TGTGTCTGGGGCTTGGACAGATTGACTGAAGCTTCCTTT.

This clonotype was recorded at least ten times. V is TRBV20-1 and J is TRBJ2-5; 13 bases are a match to TRBD2. The CDR3 extends over 16 amino acids. The V and J ends lost 5 bases and 3 bases, in that order; junction bases with no gene match: 9. Germline assignment: CDR1 DFQATT and CDR2 SNEGSKA (reference sequence). The CDR3 DNA reads as TGCAGTGCTGTACCGGGACTAGCGGGGATAAAAGAGACCCAGTACTTC. As protein: CSAVPGLAGIKETQYF.

About this clonotype: Germline is not matched at one junction end, which may reflect a read error. The rearrangement links TRBV6-6 to TRBJ2-7; 7 nucleotides match TRBD2. Germline V gene data show CDR1 as MNHNY and CDR2 as SVGAGI (reference sequence). CDR3 size: 12 residues. The CDR3 DNA follows: TGTGCCAGCATAGGAGGGGACTACGAGCGGTACTTC. Protein sequence: CASIGGDYERYF.

Regarding this clonotype: A junction end diverges from the germline sequence, so it may reflect a read error. The rearrangement links TRBV12-3 or TRBV12-4 to TRBJ2-5; TRBD2 is a possible D gene (5 bases). The CDR3 covers 15 residues. CDR3 residues: CVSNTYPGSEETQYF. CDR3 nucleotide sequence: TGTGTCAGCAATACCTACCCTGGGAGCGAAGAGACCCAGTACTTC.

This clonotype has ten or more counts. One junction end disagrees with the germline gene, perhaps due to a read error. This chain uses TRBV29-1 with TRBJ2-5; D uncertain. Germline V gene lookup returns CDR1 SQVTM and CDR2 ANQGSEA. The CDR3 covers 12 residues. CDR3 sequence (DNA): TGCAGCGCCCGGATCCAACAAGAGACTCAGTACTTC. Amino acid sequence: CSARIQQETQYF.

This clonotype is labeled as large. The rearrangement uses TRBV11-2 and TRBJ2-3; D ambiguous. V was trimmed by 1 base and J by 6 bases, leaving 8 bases between them. The CDR3 runs to 13 residues. Germline V lookup: CDR1 SGHAT, CDR2 FQNNGV. The CDR3 sequence: CASSLVNSDTQYF. CDR3 nucleotides: TGTGCCAGCAGCTTAGTGAACTCCGATACGCAGTATTTT.

With regard to this clonotype: A junction end diverges from the germline sequence, so it may reflect a read error. The chain employs TRBV11-2 and TRBJ2-7; D tentatively reads TRBD1 or TRBD2 (5 bases each). The CDR3 spans 17 residues. Germline V gene data show CDR1 as SGHAT and CDR2 as FQNNGV. The CDR3 region has the DNA TGTGCCGGCAGCTCCCTACTGGGGACGGTGAGCTGCTACGAGCAGTACTTC. Translation gives CAGSSLLGTVSCYEQYF.

As for this clonotype: One end of the junction does not line up with germline, which may come from a read error. The J gene is TRBJ1-5, the V gene TRBV6-2 or TRBV6-3, with a possible D match to TRBD1 (5 bases). Germline loops: CDR1 MNHEY, CDR2 SVGEGT. This CDR3 contains 13 residues. The CDR3 loop is CASSYKDNQPQHF. CDR3 DNA sequence: TGTGCCAGCAGTTACAAGGACAATCAGCCACAGCATTTT.

V and J are TRBV4-1 and TRBJ1-1; possible D gene TRBD1, 5 bases. V dropped 0 bases and J dropped 2 bases, with 10 bases sitting between them. The length of the CDR3 is 15 residues. Germline CDR1 and CDR2: MGHRA and YSYEKL. CDR3: CASSQEGAINTEAFF. CDR3 DNA: TGCGCCAGCAGCCAAGAAGGGGCAATTAACACTGAAGCTTTCTTT.